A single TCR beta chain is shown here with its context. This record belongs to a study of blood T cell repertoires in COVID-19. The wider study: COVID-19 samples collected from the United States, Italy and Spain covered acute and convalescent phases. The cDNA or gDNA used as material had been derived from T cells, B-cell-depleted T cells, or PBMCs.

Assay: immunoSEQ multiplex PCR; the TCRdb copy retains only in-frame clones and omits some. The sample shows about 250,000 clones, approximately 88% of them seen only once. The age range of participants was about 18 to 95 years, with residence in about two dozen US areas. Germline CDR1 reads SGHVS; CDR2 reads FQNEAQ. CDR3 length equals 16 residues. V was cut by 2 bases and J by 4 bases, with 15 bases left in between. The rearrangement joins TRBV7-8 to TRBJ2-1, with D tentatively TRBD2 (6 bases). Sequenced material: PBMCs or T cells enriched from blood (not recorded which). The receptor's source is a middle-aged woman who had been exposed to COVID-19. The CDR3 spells CASSLSSLAPYNEQFF. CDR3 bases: TGTGCCAGCAGCTTATCTTCCCTAGCGCCTTACAATGAGCAGTTCTTC.